A selection of T cell receptor beta chains follows, all from one sample in a study of blood T cell repertoires in COVID-19. Sequencing was performed with immunoSEQ multiplex PCR; in TCRdb, only in-frame clones are kept and a portion is missing. In the table there are roughly 200,000 clones, about 85% of which are singletons. Source material: peripheral blood. These receptors were obtained from a woman aged 60-75 years with acute or convalescent COVID-19. CDR3s include the opening cysteine and the closing phenylalanine or tryptophan. A D gene is named only where the DNA matches it firmly. Rows may omit the clone size; those that give it use once, few, many or a size class.

j_call v_call d_call clone_size cdr3_aa cdr3_nt
TRBJ2-2 TRBV19 TRBD1 - CASNLLGQINTGELFF TGTGCCAGTAATTTACTGGGACAGATAAACACCGGGGAGCTGTTTTTT
TRBJ1-3 TRBV7-9 - - CASSFSGGPGNTIYF TGTGCCAGCAGCTTTTCCGGGGGGCCGGGAAACACCATATATTTT
TRBJ1-3 TRBV3-1/TRBV3-2 TRBD1 - CASGDRGGNTIYF TGTGCCAGCGGTGACAGGGGAGGAAACACCATATATTTT
TRBJ2-7 TRBV3-1/TRBV3-2 TRBD2 - CASSPTSGRFGEQYF TGTGCCAGCAGCCCGACTAGCGGGAGATTCGGCGAGCAGTACTTC
TRBJ1-3 TRBV6-1 - few CASSATTTNRGNTIYF TGTGCCAGCAGTGCTACTACAACCAACCGCGGAAACACCATATATTTT
TRBJ1-1 TRBV29-1 TRBD1 - CSVDDRVNTEAFF TGCAGCGTTGATGACAGGGTGAACACTGAAGCTTTCTTT
TRBJ2-7 TRBV19 TRBD1 - CASSIQTGTGGYEQYF TGTGCCAGTAGTATACAAACCGGGACAGGGGGATACGAGCAGTACTTC
TRBJ2-3 TRBV7-2 - - CASSNYGGTDTQYF TGTGCCAGCAGCAATTACGGGGGCACAGATACGCAGTATTTT
TRBJ2-3 TRBV30 TRBD2 - CAWSPSRAGGQDTQYF TGTGCCTGGAGTCCCTCTAGGGCGGGAGGGCAAGATACGCAGTATTTT
TRBJ2-1 TRBV3-1/TRBV3-2 - - CASSQRAISYNEQFF TGTGCCAGCAGCCAAAGAGCGATCTCCTACAATGAGCAGTTCTTC